The following is a T cell receptor beta chain sequence with its context. Its specificity is unknown. The sample is drawn from a study of Ad26.COV2.S vaccination and SARS-CoV-2 variants. Across the whole study: Within the COV1001 Ad26.COV2.S trial arm, the donor was enrolled. In the study, Ad26.COV2.S was injected intramuscularly once, or twice 56 days apart.

Study results and caveats: Individuals receiving vaccine had higher spike-specific TCR breadth than placebo recipients did.

Sequencing was performed with immunoSEQ multiplex PCR; in TCRdb, only in-frame clones are kept and a portion is missing. The sample has some 640,000 clones, roughly 90% seen once; the top ten hold about 1.5%. Indicated treatment: roughly 20 received Ad26.COV2.S at low or high dose, single or two shots; 5 received placebo; per-sample allocation not given. Specimen acquisition occurred on day 63 following the initial vaccine or placebo injection. This TCR was recovered from a person between 18 and 65 years old who received the Ad26.COV2.S COVID-19 vaccine or a placebo. The material was peripheral blood, obtained in a trial of Ad26.COV2.S vaccine versus placebo.

The chain's CDR3 is CASSLVGGGLPQHF. CDR3 DNA sequence: TGTGCCAGCAGCTTGGTGGGGGGGGGACTGCCCCAGCATTTT. This chain connects TRBV5-8 to TRBJ1-5, with D possibly TRBD1 on 5 matching bases. V shed 0 bases and J shed 9 bases, with 13 bases lying between them. Germline assignment: CDR1 SGHTS and CDR2 YDEGEE. CDR3 length equals 14 residues.